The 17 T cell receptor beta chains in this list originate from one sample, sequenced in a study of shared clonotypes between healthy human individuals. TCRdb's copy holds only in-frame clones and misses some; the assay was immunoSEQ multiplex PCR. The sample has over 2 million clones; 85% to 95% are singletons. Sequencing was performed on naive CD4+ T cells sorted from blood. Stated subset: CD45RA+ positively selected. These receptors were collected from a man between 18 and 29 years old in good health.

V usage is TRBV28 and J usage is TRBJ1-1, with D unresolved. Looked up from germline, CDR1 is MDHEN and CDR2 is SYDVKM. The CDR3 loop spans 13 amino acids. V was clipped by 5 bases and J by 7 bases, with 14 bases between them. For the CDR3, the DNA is TGTGCCAGCAGTGCGCCAACCTGGGGTGAAGCTTTCTTT. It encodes CASSAPTWGEAFF.

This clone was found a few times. The CDR3: CASGQGHGYTF. In nucleotides, the CDR3 is TGTGCCAGCGGACAGGGGCATGGCTACACCTTC. The chain carries TRBV6-5 and TRBJ1-2; TRBD1 matches 9 bases. Germline loops: CDR1 MNHEY, CDR2 SVGAGI. Trimming took 8 bases from V and 6 from J; bases not matched to a gene: 1. This CDR3 region has 11 residues.

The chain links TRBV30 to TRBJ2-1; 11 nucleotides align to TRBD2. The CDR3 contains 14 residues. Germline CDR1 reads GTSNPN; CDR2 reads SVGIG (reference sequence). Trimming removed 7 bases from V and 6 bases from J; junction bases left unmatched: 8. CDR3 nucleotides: TGTGCCTCGCACTTAGCGGGGGGGCGCAATGAGCAGTTCTTC. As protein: CASHLAGGRNEQFF.

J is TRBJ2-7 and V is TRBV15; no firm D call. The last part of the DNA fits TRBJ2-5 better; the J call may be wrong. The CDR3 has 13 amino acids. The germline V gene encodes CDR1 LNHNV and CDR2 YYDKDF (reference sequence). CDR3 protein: CATSRDFLETQYF. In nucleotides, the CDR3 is TGTGCCACCAGCAGAGATTTCTTGGAGACCCAGTACTTC.

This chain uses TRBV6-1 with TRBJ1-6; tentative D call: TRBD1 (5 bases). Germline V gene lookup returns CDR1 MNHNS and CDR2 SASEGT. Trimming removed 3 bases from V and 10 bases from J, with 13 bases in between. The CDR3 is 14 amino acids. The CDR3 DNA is TGTGCCAGCAGTGACGGGGACCTGGTCTCACCCCTCCACTTT. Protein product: CASSDGDLVSPLHF.

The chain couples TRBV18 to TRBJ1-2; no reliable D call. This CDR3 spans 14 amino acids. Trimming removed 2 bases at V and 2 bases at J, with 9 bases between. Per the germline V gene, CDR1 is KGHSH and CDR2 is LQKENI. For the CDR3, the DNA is TGTGCCAGCTCACCAGAGGGTATCAACTATGGCTACACCTTC. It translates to CASSPEGINYGYTF.

CDR3 in DNA: TGCGCCAGCAGCCAAGAAGACAGGGGGCAAGAGACCCAGTACTTC. Translated: CASSQEDRGQETQYF. The chain combines TRBV4-1 with TRBJ2-5, with 9 bases lining up with TRBD1. CDR1 and CDR2 (germline): MGHRA, YSYEKL. The CDR3 sequence is 15 residues long. The V and J ends lost 0 bases and 2 bases, in that order; junction bases with no gene match: 1.

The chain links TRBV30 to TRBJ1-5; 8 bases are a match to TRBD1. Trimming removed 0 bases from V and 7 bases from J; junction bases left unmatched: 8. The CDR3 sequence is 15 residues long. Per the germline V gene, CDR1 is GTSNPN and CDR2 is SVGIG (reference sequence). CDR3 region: CAWSVSRGLKQPQHF. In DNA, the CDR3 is TGTGCCTGGAGTGTAAGCAGGGGGCTAAAGCAGCCCCAGCATTTT. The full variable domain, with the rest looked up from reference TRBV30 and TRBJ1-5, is SQTIHQWPATLVQPVGSPLSLECTVEGTSNPNLYWYRQAAGRGLQLLFYSVGIGQISSEVPQNLSASRPQDRQFILSSKKLLLSDSGFYLCAWSVSRGLKQPQHFGDGTRLSIL.

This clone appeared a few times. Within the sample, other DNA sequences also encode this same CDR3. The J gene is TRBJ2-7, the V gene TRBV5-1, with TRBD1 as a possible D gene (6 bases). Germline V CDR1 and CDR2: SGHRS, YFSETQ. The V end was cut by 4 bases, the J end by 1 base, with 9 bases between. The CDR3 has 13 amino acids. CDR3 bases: TGCGCCAGCAGCCGAGGACAGTCCTACGAGCAGTACTTC. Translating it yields CASSRGQSYEQYF.

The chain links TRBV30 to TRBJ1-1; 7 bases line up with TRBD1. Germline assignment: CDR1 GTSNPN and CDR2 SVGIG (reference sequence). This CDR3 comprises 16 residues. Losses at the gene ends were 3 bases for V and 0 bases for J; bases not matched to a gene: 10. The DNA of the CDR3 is TGTGCCTGGAGCTCTTTATACAGGGGTCTGAACACTGAAGCTTTCTTT. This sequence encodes CAWSSLYRGLNTEAFF.

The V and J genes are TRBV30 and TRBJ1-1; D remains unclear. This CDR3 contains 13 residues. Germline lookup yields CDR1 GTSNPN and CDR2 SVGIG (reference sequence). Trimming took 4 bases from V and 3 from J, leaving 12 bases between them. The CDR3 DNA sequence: TGTGCCTGGACCGTAAGGAGGTACACTGAAGCTTTCTTT. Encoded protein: CAWTVRRYTEAFF.

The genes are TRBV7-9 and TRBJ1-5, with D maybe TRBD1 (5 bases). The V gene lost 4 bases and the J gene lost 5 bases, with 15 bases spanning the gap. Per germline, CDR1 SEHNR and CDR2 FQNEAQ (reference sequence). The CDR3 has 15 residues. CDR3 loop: CASSSHSGTDQPQHF. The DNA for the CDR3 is TGTGCCAGCAGCTCCCACTCCGGGACTGATCAGCCCCAGCATTTT.

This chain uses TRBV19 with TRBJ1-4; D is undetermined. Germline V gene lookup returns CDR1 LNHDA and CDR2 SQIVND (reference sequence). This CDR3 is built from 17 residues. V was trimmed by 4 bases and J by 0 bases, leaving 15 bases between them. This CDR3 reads CASSTRLRPTTNEKLFF. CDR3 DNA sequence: TGTGCCAGTAGTACCCGACTTCGGCCCACAACTAATGAAAAACTGTTTTTT.

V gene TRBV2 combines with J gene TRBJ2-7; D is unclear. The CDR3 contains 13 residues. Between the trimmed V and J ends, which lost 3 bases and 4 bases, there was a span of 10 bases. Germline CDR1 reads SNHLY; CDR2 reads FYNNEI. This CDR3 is CASSEKGWYEQYF. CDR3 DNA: TGTGCCAGCAGTGAGAAAGGCTGGTACGAGCAGTACTTC.

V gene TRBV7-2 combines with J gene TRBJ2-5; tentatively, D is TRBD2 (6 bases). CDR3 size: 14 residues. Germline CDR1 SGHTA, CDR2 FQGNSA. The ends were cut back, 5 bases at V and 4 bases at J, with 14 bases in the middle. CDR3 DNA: TGTGCCAGCAGCATGAACCTGGGGGGAGAGACCCAGTACTTC. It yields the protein CASSMNLGGETQYF.

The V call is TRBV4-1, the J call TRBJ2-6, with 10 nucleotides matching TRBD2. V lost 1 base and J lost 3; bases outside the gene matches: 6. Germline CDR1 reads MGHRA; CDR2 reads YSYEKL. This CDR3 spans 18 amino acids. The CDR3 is CASSQASSGSIGANVLTF. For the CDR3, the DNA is TGCGCCAGCAGCCAAGCGTCTAGCGGGAGTATTGGGGCCAACGTCCTGACTTTC.

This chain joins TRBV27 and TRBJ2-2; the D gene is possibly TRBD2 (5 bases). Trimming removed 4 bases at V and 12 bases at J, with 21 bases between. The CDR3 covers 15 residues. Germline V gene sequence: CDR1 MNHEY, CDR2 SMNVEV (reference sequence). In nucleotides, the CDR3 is TGTGCCAGCAGTTCGGAGCTAAACGGGGATGGGCAGCTGTTTTTT. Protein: CASSSELNGDGQLFF.